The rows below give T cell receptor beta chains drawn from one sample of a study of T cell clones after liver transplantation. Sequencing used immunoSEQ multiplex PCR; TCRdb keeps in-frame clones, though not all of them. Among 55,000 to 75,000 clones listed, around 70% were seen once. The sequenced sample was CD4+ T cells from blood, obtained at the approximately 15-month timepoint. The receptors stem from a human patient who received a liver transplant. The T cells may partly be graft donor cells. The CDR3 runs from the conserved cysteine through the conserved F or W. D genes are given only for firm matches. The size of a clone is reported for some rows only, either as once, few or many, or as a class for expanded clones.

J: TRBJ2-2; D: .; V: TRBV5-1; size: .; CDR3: CASSAVGANTGELFF; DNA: TGCGCCAGCAGCGCGGTTGGGGCGAACACCGGGGAGCTGTTTTTT
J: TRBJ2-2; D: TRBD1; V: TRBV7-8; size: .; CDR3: CASSLVNRGAGELFF; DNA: TGTGCCAGCAGCTTAGTGAACAGGGGGGCCGGGGAGCTGTTTTTT
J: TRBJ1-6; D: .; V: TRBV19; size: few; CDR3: CATKEGYSPLHF; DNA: TGTGCCACCAAGGAGGGGTACTCACCCCTCCACTTT
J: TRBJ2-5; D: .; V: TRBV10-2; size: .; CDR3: CASREDPETQYF; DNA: TGCGCCAGCAGGGAGGACCCAGAGACCCAGTACTTC
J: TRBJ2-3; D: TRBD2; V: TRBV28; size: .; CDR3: CASSPELAGSTDTQYF; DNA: TGTGCCAGCAGTCCCGAACTAGCGGGGAGCACAGATACGCAGTATTTT
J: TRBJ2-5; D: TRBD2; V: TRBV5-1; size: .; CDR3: CASSLRLAGGEETQYF; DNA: TGCGCCAGCAGCTTGCGACTAGCGGGAGGGGAAGAGACCCAGTACTTC
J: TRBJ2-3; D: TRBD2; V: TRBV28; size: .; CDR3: CASSGLAGGDTQYF; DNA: TGTGCCAGCAGTGGACTAGCGGGGGGTGATACGCAGTATTTT
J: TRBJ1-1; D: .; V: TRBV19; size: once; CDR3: CATQRGSGTEAFF; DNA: TGTGCCACACAAAGGGGTTCGGGCACTGAAGCTTTCTTT
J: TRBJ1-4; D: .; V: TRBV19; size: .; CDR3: CASWTASTNEKLFF; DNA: TGTGCCAGTTGGACTGCCTCAACTAATGAAAAACTGTTTTTT
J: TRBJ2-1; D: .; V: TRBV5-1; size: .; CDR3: CASSLQTSGQQFF; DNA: TGCGCCAGCAGCTTGCAAACCTCGGGACAGCAGTTCTTC
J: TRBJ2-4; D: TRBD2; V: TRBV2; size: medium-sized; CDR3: CASSESSGRAYNYF; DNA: TGTGCCAGCAGTGAGTCTAGCGGGAGGGCCTATAACTACTTC
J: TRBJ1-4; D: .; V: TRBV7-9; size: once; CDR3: CASSFAGANEKLFF; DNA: TGTGCCAGCAGCTTTGCAGGGGCTAATGAAAAACTGTTTTTT
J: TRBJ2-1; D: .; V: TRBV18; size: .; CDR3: CASSPLIRGRSGNEQFF; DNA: TGTGCCAGCTCACCACTCATCAGGGGGAGGTCCGGCAATGAGCAGTTCTTC
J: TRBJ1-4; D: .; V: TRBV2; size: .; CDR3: CASSATNEKLFF; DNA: TGTGCCAGCAGTGCAACTAATGAAAAACTGTTTTTT
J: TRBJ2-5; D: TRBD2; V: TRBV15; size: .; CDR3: CATRGWGGEETQYF; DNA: TGTGCCACCAGGGGATGGGGGGGGGAAGAGACCCAGTACTTC
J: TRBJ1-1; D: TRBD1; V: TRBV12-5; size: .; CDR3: CASGTGQGESEAFF; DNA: TGTGCTAGCGGAACGGGCCAGGGGGAATCCGAAGCTTTCTTT
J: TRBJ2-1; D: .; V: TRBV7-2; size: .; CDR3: CASVSRGGVDEQFF; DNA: TGTGCGTCCGTGAGTAGGGGCGGGGTGGATGAGCAGTTCTTC
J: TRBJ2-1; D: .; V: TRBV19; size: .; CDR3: CASRPRASFQSSYNEQFF; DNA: TGTGCCAGTAGGCCCCGGGCCTCCTTCCAGAGCTCCTACAATGAGCAGTTCTTC
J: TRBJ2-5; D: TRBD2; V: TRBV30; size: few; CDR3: CAWSDRAGGHSETQYF; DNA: TGTGCCTGGAGTGACCGAGCGGGGGGGCATTCGGAGACCCAGTACTTC
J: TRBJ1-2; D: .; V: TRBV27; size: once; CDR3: CASVGPQGYTF; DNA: TGTGCCAGCGTGGGACCTCAAGGCTACACCTTC
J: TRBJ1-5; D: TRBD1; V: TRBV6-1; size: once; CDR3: CASSSDRGGSQPQHF; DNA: TGTGCCAGCAGCTCGGACAGGGGAGGAAGTCAGCCCCAGCATTTT
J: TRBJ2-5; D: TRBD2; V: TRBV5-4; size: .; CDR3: CASSPSSGRGETQYF; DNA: TGTGCCAGCAGCCCCTCTAGCGGGAGGGGAGAGACCCAGTACTTC